A single sample gave rise to the 19 T cell receptor beta chains below, sequenced in a study of blood T cell repertoires in COVID-19. Libraries were prepared by immunoSEQ multiplex PCR; TCRdb keeps only in-frame clonotypes and omits some of them. The data contain approximately 76,000 clones, about 80% of them singletons. The sample consisted of peripheral blood. The receptor set was obtained from a woman aged 70 to 79 with acute or convalescent COVID-19.

The J gene is TRBJ2-5, the V gene TRBV7-6; no firm D call. The germline gives CDR1 SGHVS, CDR2 FNYEAQ. The CDR3 is 19 amino acids. V was pared by 5 bases and J by 2 bases, with 27 bases between. This CDR3 is CASSQPRRFSSSLQETQYF. As DNA, the CDR3 is TGTGCCAGCAGCCAACCTAGGCGGTTTAGTTCATCTCTACAAGAGACCCAGTACTTC.

This chain uses TRBV6-5 with TRBJ1-5, with D unclear. The CDR3 is made up of 14 amino acids. Trimming cost V 7 bases and J 1 base, with 11 bases left between them. CDR1 is MNHEY and CDR2 is SVGAGI in the germline V gene. The CDR3 reads CASTPPGSNQPQHF. As DNA, the CDR3 is TGTGCCAGCACCCCCCCCGGGAGCAATCAGCCCCAGCATTTT.

The chain employs TRBV5-1 and TRBJ1-6; 7 positions match TRBD1. CDR3 length equals 14 residues. J was trimmed by 8 bases and V by 3 bases; bases with no gene match: 5. Germline values: CDR1 SGHRS, CDR2 YFSETQ. The CDR3 DNA sequence: TGCGCCAGCAGCTCGGGACAGCGGGATTCACCCCTCCACTTT. This encodes CASSSGQRDSPLHF.

The rearrangement joins TRBV7-6 to TRBJ2-7, with D perhaps matching TRBD1 (5 bases). Germline CDR1 is SGHVS and CDR2 is FNYEAQ. V was pared by 3 bases and J by 2 bases, with 11 bases between. CDR3 length: 14 residues. Written as DNA, the CDR3 is TGTGCCAGCAGCTTGAGCCAGGGAACCTACGAGCAGTACTTC. As protein: CASSLSQGTYEQYF.

This clone was counted a few times. The chain carries TRBV19 and TRBJ1-5, with no clear D. Trimming removed 5 bases from V and 2 bases from J, with 4 bases in between. This CDR3 region has 12 residues. Germline CDR1 and CDR2: LNHDA and SQIVND (reference sequence). The CDR3 DNA sequence: TGTGCCAGTAGTTATGGCAATCAGCCCCAGCATTTT. Amino acid sequence: CASSYGNQPQHF.

The rearrangement links TRBV18 to TRBJ1-1; D is unresolved. The CDR3 loop spans 14 amino acids. Trimming took 4 bases from V and 1 from J, leaving 10 bases between them. Germline V gene lookup returns CDR1 KGHSH and CDR2 LQKENI. In DNA form, the CDR3 reads TGTGCCAGCTCACAGACGGGTAGGAACACTGAAGCTTTCTTT. This encodes CASSQTGRNTEAFF. The full variable domain, its missing parts supplied by reference TRBV18 and TRBJ1-1, is NAGVMQNPRHLVRRRGQEARLRCSPMKGHSHVYWYRQLPEEGLKFMVYLQKENIIDESGMPKERFSAEFPKEGPSILRIQQVVRGDSAAYFCASSQTGRNTEAFFGQGTRLTVV.

V is TRBV5-1 and J is TRBJ2-5; TRBD1 matches at 7 bases. From germline, CDR1 is SGHRS and CDR2 YFSETQ. Trimming at V came to 3 bases and at J to 3 bases, leaving 8 bases not matched to a gene. This CDR3 comprises 15 residues. This CDR3 is CASSYGGGTEETQYF. The CDR3 DNA follows: TGCGCCAGCAGCTACGGTGGTGGGACAGAAGAGACCCAGTACTTC.

CDR3 DNA: TGTGCCAGCAGACGCCGGGGACACGACACCGGGGAGCTGTTTTTT. It codes for CASRRRGHDTGELFF. V usage is TRBV6-5 and J usage is TRBJ2-2; D might be TRBD1 (6 bases). The CDR3 sequence is 15 residues long. In germline, CDR1 is MNHEY, CDR2 SVGAGI. Trimming cost V 6 bases and J 3 bases, with 14 bases left between them.

The rearrangement links TRBV27 to TRBJ2-7, with a tentative D call TRBD1 (6 bases). V lost 5 bases and J 5 bases, leaving 10 bases between the germline ends. Germline loops: CDR1 MNHEY, CDR2 SMNVEV (reference sequence). CDR3 length: 12 amino acids. The CDR3 protein is CASSERGNEQYF. DNA of the CDR3: TGTGCCAGCAGTGAAAGGGGGAACGAGCAGTACTTC.

This clone was recorded a few times. The chain uses TRBV11-2 and TRBJ2-7; D is undetermined. CDR1 and CDR2 (germline): SGHAT, FQNNGV. CDR3 length equals 14 residues. Trimming took off 4 bases at V and 2 bases at J, with 12 bases between the two ends. CDR3 nucleotide sequence: TGTGCCAGCAGCTCTCAGGTTATCACCTACGAGCAGTACTTC. Protein sequence: CASSSQVITYEQYF. Combining the CDR3 with reference TRBV11-2 and TRBJ2-7 gives the whole variable domain EAGVAQSPRYKIIEKRQSVAFWCNPISGHATLYWYQQILGQGPKLLIQFQNNGVVDDSQLPKDRFSAERLKGVDSTLKIQPAKLEDSAVYLCASSSQVITYEQYFGPGTRLTVT.

As for this clone: The sample has other DNA sequences that encode this CDR3 too. The chain couples TRBV7-6 to TRBJ1-5; D not certain. Germline CDR1 is SGHVS and CDR2 is FNYEAQ. V was trimmed by 1 base and J by 5 bases, leaving 6 bases between them. The CDR3 has 13 residues. The CDR3 sequence: CASSLGSDQPQHF. The CDR3, as DNA: TGTGCCAGCAGCTTAGGTTCCGATCAGCCCCAGCATTTT.

This clone was counted once. The chain joins TRBV7-8 to TRBJ2-2, with D possibly being TRBD1 (6 bases). CDR3 length equals 15 residues. From germline, CDR1 is SGHVS and CDR2 FQNEAQ. V dropped 1 base and J dropped 5 bases, with 11 bases sitting between them. The CDR3 coding sequence is TGTGCCAGCAGCTTAGACGCCAGGGGTACCGGGGAGCTGTTTTTT. Encoded protein: CASSLDARGTGELFF.

The chain is built from TRBV29-1 and TRBJ2-5; no definite D call. Per the germline V gene, CDR1 is SQVTM and CDR2 is ANQGSEA. This CDR3 is 13 amino acids long. V gave up 5 bases and J gave up 4 bases, with 14 bases separating them. The CDR3 nucleotides read TGCAGCGTTTTAGACTCCCGGCGAGAGACCCAGTACTTC. Its translation is CSVLDSRRETQYF.

This clone was detected only once. The chain carries TRBV20-1 and TRBJ2-7; TRBD1 matches 7 bases. The CDR3 has 15 amino acids. Looked up from germline, CDR1 is DFQATT and CDR2 is SNEGSKA (reference sequence). V lost 3 bases and J lost 4; bases outside the gene matches: 12. The CDR3 DNA is TGCAGTGCTAGTCTCCCCAGGGGGAAGGTTTACGAGCAGTACTTC. This gives the protein CSASLPRGKVYEQYF.

The chain has TRBV7-9 and TRBJ1-2, with D maybe TRBD1 (5 bases). The CDR3 is made up of 13 amino acids. The germline V and J ends were trimmed by 4 bases and 7 bases, with 13 bases remaining between them. Germline V gives CDR1 SEHNR, CDR2 FQNEAQ (reference sequence). CDR3 coding DNA: TGTGCCAGCAGCTCGGACACGGTGCGTGGCTACACCTTC. Encoded protein: CASSSDTVRGYTF.

The chain is built from TRBV5-5 and TRBJ1-3; D might be TRBD1 (6 bases). CDR1 is SGHKS, CDR2 YYEKEE, per germline (reference sequence). V was clipped by 4 bases and J by 0 bases, with 14 bases between them. The CDR3 runs 16 residues. The CDR3 region is CASSPPRTVSGNTIYF. The CDR3 DNA follows: TGTGCCAGCAGCCCCCCCAGGACAGTCTCTGGAAACACCATATATTTT.

The chain carries TRBV25-1 and TRBJ1-5; TRBD1 aligns across 7 bases. The CDR3 contains 15 residues. J lost 2 bases, V lost 4 bases, and 5 bases had no gene match. Germline CDR1 MGHDK, CDR2 SYGVNS. CDR3 protein: CASSGTGPGNQPQHF. CDR3 in DNA: TGTGCCAGCAGTGGGACAGGTCCAGGCAATCAGCCCCAGCATTTT.

This chain connects TRBV19 to TRBJ1-2, with D unresolved. V gave up 3 bases and J gave up 7 bases, with 15 bases separating them. The CDR3 is made up of 14 amino acids. The V gene's germline CDR1 is LNHDA and CDR2 SQIVND (reference sequence). Here the CDR3 reads CASSMIGVSGGYTF. In DNA form, the CDR3 reads TGTGCCAGTAGTATGATCGGGGTTTCTGGTGGCTACACCTTC.

This clone was seen a handful of times. J is TRBJ2-7 and V is TRBV30, with 7 bases fitting TRBD1. The CDR3 sequence is 12 residues long. Trimming removed 5 bases from V and 3 bases from J; junction bases left unmatched: 4. Germline values: CDR1 GTSNPN, CDR2 SVGIG (reference sequence). The CDR3 loop is CAWGQDYYEQYF. CDR3 nucleotide sequence: TGTGCCTGGGGACAGGATTACTACGAGCAGTACTTC.